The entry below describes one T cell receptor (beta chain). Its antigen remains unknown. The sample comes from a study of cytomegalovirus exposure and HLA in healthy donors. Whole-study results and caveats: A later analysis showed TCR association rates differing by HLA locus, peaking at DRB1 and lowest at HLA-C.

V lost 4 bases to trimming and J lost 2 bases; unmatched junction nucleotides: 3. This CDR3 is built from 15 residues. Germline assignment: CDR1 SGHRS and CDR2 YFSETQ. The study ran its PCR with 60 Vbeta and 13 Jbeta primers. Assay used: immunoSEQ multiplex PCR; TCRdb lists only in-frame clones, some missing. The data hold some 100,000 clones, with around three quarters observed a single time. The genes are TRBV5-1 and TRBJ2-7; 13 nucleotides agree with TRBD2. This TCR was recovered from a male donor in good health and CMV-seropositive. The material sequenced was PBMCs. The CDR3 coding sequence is TGCGCCAGCAGCCTCGGACTAGCGGGGGCCTACGAGCAGTACTTC. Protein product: CASSLGLAGAYEQYF.